Included here is one T cell receptor beta chain sequence, with context. This sample stems from a study of cytomegalovirus exposure and HLA in healthy donors. The PCR contained 60 Vbeta and 13 Jbeta primers. Repertoires were generated with immunoSEQ multiplex PCR, while TCRdb's copy carries only in-frame clones and drops some. Of approximately 170,000 clones in the sample, roughly four fifths are singletons; the top ten hold roughly 1.5%. J gave up 2 bases and V 5 bases, and 7 bases lay outside the gene matches. The CDR3 sequence is 15 residues long. The germline gives CDR1 LNHDA, CDR2 SQIVND (reference sequence).

Sequenced sample: PBMCs. V and J are TRBV19 and TRBJ1-2; the match to TRBD1 covers 8 bases. The sequence derives from a man aged 35 to 55 in good health and CMV-seronegative. The chain's CDR3 is CASSPRTGSNYGYTF. In DNA form, the CDR3 reads TGTGCCAGTAGTCCCCGGACAGGGTCAAACTATGGCTACACCTTC.